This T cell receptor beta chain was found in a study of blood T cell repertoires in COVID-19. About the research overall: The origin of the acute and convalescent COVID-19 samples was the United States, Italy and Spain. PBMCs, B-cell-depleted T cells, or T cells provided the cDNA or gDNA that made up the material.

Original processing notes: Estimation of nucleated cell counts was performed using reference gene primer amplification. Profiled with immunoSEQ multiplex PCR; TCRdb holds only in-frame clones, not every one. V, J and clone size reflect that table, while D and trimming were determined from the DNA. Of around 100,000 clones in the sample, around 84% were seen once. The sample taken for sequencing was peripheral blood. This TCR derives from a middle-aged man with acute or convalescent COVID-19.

The CDR3 region is CSVFPGRRDGYTF. The CDR3 DNA reads as TGCAGCGTTTTCCCCGGTAGGAGAGATGGCTACACCTTC. The chain links TRBV29-1 to TRBJ1-2; no firm D call. V dropped 5 bases and J dropped 6 bases, with 16 bases sitting between them. The germline CDR1 and CDR2 sequences are SQVTM and ANQGSEA. The CDR3 sequence is 13 residues long.